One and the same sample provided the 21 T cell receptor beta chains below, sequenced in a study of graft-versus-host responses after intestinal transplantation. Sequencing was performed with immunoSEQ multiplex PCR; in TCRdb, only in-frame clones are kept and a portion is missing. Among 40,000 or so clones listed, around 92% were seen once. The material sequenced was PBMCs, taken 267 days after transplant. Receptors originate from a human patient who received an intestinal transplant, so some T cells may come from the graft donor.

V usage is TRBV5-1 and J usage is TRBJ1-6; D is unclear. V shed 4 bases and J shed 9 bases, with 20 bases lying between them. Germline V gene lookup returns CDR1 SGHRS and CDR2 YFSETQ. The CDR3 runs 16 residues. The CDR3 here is CASSEGHSEVISPLHF. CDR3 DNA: TGCGCCAGCAGCGAAGGGCATTCCGAGGTCATTTCACCCCTCCACTTT.

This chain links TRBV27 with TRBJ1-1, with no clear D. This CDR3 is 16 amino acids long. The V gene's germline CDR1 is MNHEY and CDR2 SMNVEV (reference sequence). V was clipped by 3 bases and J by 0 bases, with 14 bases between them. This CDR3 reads CASSFLSVSMNTEAFF. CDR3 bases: TGTGCCAGCAGTTTTCTGTCAGTCTCCATGAACACTGAAGCTTTCTTT.

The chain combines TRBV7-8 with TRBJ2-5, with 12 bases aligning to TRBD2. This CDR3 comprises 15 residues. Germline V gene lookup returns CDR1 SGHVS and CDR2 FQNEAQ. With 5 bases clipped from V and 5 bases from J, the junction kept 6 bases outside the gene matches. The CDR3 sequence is CASSASGGAVETQYF. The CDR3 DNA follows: TGTGCCAGCAGCGCTAGCGGGGGGGCCGTGGAGACCCAGTACTTC.

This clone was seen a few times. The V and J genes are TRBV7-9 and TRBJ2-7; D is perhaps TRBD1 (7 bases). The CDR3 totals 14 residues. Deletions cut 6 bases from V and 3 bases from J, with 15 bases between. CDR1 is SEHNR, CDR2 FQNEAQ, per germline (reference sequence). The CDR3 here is CASRAGQSNYEQYF. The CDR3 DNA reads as TGTGCCAGCAGGGCGGGACAGTCAAACTACGAGCAGTACTTC.

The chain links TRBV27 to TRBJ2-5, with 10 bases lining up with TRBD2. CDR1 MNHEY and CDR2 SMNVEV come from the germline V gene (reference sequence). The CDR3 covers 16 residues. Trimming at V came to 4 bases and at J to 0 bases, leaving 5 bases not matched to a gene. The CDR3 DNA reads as TGTGCCAGCAGTTATGTAGCGGGGGGACACCAAGAGACCCAGTACTTC. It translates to CASSYVAGGHQETQYF.

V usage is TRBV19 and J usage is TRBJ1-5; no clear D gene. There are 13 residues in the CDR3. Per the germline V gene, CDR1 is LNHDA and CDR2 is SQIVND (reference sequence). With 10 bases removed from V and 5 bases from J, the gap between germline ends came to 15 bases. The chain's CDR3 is CATRKRPYQPQHF. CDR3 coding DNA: TGTGCCACCCGAAAAAGACCCTATCAGCCCCAGCATTTT.

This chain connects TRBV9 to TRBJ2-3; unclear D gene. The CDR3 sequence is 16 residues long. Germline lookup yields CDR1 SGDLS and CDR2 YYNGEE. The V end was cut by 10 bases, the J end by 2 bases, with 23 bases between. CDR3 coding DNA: TGTGCCCCCAGGAAGGTCTCAGGCGAACCCACAGATACGCAGTATTTT. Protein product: CAPRKVSGEPTDTQYF.

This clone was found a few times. The chain's CDR3 is CSVMGPAGETQYF. The CDR3 DNA is TGCAGCGTTATGGGACCTGCGGGAGAGACCCAGTACTTC. This chain uses TRBV29-1 with TRBJ2-5; the D gene could be TRBD1 or TRBD2 (5 bases each). The V end was cut by 5 bases, the J end by 4 bases, with 14 bases between. This CDR3 spans 13 amino acids. CDR1 and CDR2 from the germline V gene are SQVTM and ANQGSEA.

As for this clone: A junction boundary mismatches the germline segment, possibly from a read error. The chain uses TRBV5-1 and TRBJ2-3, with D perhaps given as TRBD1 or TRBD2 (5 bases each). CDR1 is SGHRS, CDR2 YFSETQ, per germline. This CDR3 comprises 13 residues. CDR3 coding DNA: TGCGCCGACCGGGACGGAAGCACAGGTACGCAGTATTTT. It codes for CADRDGSTGTQYF. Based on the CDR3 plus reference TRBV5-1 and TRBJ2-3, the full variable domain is KAGVTQTPRYLIKTRGQQVTLSCSPISGHRSVSWYQQTPGQGLQFLFEYFSETQRNKGNFPGRFSGRQFSNSRSEMNVSTLELGDSALYLCADRDGSTGTQYFGPGTRLTVL.

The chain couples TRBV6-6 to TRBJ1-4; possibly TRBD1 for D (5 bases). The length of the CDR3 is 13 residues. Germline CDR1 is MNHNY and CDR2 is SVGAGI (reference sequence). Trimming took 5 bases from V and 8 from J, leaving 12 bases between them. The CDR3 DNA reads TGTGCCAGCAGTCCTATCGGGGGGGAAAAACTGTTTTTT. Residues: CASSPIGGEKLFF.

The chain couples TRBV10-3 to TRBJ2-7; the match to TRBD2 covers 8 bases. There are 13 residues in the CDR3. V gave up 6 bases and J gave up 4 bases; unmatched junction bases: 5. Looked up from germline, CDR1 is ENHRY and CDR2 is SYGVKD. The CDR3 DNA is TGTGCCATCAGCGGGACTAGTAGATACGAGCAGTACTTC. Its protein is CAISGTSRYEQYF.

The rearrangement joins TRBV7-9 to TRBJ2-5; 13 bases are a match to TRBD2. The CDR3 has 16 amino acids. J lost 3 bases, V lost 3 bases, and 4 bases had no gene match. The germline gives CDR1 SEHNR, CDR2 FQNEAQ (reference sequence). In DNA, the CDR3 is TGTGCCAGCAGCTTCGGGACTAGCGGGGTAAAAGAGACCCAGTACTTC. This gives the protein CASSFGTSGVKETQYF.

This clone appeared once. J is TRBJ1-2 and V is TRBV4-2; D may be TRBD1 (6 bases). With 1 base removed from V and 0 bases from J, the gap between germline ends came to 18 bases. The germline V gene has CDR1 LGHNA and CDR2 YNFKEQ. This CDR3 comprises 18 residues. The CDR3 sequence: CASSQGGSTGLANYGYTF. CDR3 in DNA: TGTGCCAGCAGCCAAGGCGGGAGCACAGGGCTAGCTAACTATGGCTACACCTTC.

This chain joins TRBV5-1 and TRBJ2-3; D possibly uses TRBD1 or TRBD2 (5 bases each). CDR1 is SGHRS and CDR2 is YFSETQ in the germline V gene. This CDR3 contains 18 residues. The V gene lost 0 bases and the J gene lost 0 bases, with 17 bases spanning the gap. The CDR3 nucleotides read TGCGCCAGCAGCTTGGGACAGACTACAACATCTAGCACAGATACGCAGTATTTT. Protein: CASSLGQTTTSSTDTQYF.

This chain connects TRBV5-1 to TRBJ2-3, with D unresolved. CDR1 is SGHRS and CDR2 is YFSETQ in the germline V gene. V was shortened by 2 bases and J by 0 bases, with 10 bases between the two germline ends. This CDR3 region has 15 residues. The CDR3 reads CASSLYSVSTDTQYF. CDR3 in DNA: TGCGCCAGCAGCTTATACAGCGTTAGCACAGATACGCAGTATTTT.

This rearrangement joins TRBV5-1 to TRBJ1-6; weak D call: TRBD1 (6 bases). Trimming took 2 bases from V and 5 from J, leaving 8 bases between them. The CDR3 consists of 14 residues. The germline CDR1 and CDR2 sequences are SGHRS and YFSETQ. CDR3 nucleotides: TGCGCCAGCAGCTTCGGACAGAATAATTCACCCCTCCACTTT. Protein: CASSFGQNNSPLHF.

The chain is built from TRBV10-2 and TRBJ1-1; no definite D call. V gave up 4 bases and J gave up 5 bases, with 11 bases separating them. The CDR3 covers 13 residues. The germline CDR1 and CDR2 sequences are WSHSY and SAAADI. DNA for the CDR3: TGCGCCAGCAGTGTGGGCTCCCAAACTGAAGCTTTCTTT. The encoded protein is CASSVGSQTEAFF.

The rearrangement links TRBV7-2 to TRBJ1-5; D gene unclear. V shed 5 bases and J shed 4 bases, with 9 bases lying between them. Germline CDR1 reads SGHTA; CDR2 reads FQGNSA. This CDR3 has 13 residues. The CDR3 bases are TGTGCCAGCAGCCCCCGGGGAAATCAGCCCCAGCATTTT. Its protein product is CASSPRGNQPQHF.

The CDR3 DNA sequence: TGTGCCAGCAGCCCCGACAGGGAGGCCTACGAGCAGTACTTC. Translating gives CASSPDREAYEQYF. This sequence joins TRBV14 and TRBJ2-7, with a tentative D call TRBD1 (7 bases). This CDR3 spans 14 amino acids. Trimming cost V 4 bases and J 2 bases, with 12 bases left between them. Germline CDR1 SGHDN, CDR2 FVKESK.

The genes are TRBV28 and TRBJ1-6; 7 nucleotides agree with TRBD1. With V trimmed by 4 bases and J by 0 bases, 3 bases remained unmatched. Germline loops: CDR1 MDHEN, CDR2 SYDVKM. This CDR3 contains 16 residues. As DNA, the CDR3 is TGTGCCAGCAGTTGGACAGGCAGCTCCTATAATTCACCCCTCCACTTT. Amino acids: CASSWTGSSYNSPLHF. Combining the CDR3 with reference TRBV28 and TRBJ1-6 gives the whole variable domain DVKVTQSSRYLVKRTGEKVFLECVQDMDHENMFWYRQDPGLGLRLIYFSYDVKMKEKGDIPEGYSVSREKKERFSLILESASTNQTSMYLCASSWTGSSYNSPLHFGNGTRLTVT.

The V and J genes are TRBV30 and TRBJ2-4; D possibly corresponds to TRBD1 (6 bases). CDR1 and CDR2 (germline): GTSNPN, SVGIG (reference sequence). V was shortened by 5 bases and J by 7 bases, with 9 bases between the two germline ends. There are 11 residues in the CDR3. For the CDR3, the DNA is TGTGCCTGGGAAAGGGGGAACATTCAGTACTTC. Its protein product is CAWERGNIQYF.